The clone carrying this T cell receptor (beta chain) was seen more than once but under ten times. The sample belongs to a study of T cell changes during pregnancy in multiple sclerosis. This CDR3 is 14 amino acids long. Germline V lookup: CDR1 GTSNPN, CDR2 SVGIG (reference sequence). V lost 5 bases, J lost 1 base, and 14 bases lay in between. Only in-frame clones appear in the TCRdb table, and some are missing; sequencing was by immunoSEQ multiplex PCR. The sample lists about 62,000 clones, approximately 90% occurring once. The sequencing used peripheral blood, collected in the first trimester of pregnancy. This clonotype originated in a female donor with multiple sclerosis, enrolled in a pregnancy study. This chain uses TRBV30 with TRBJ1-1; the D is unclear. The chain's CDR3 is CAWGVEESNTEAFF. The CDR3 DNA is TGTGCCTGGGGAGTGGAGGAATCGAACACTGAAGCTTTCTTT.